In this sample, the clone carrying this T cell receptor (beta chain) turned up many times. Antigen unknown. These data come from a study of response to subunit inactivated influenza vaccine. This CDR3 spans 14 amino acids. Germline assignment: CDR1 SSHAT and CDR2 FNYEAQ (reference sequence). Between the trimmed V and J ends, which lost 2 bases and 7 bases, there was a span of 12 bases. TCRdb re-derived calls from the RT-PCR reads in MiXCR, one entry per CDR3 protein. Of about 150,000 distinct CDR3 sequences listed, about 10% were seen once; the top ten hold about 40%. General study results and limits: T cells newly recruited by each seasonal influenza vaccination are few, the authors suggested.

This sequence was found in a man aged 50 to 69 who received an inactivated influenza vaccine. This sequence joins TRBV7-7 and TRBJ2-1; either TRBD1 or TRBD2 may supply D (5 bases each). Material: CD8+ T cells sorted from PBMCs, obtained approximately 25 months after vaccination. CDR3 DNA: TGTGCCAGCAGCTTAAATGGGGGTGAGAATGAGCAGTTCTTC. This encodes CASSLNGGENEQFF.